This T cell receptor (beta chain) was identified in a study of blood T cell repertoires in COVID-19. Whole-study context: Sample material is recorded as cDNA or gDNA derived from T cells, B-cell-depleted T cells, or PBMCs.

Original data processing: Estimation of nucleated cell counts relied on the amplification of reference gene primers. Using immunoSEQ multiplex PCR, the repertoire was profiled, and TCRdb retains in-frame clones only, with some absent. D and trimming were read from the DNA, whereas the V and J calls and clone size are those reported in that table. In the table there are 360,000 or so clones, roughly four fifths of which are singletons. Germline CDR1 reads MNHEY; CDR2 reads SVGEGT. The CDR3 contains 14 residues. Trimming shortened V by 6 bases and J by 5 bases, and 13 bases separated the two germline ends. Adults between roughly 18 and 90 years of age took part from about two dozen US areas. Clinical history as reported by participants underpinned cohort assignment.

The clonotype was recovered from a woman aged 45-59 years who had recovered from COVID-19. This sequence joins TRBV6-2 or TRBV6-3 and TRBJ2-2, with a weak D call TRBD1 (5 bases). Sequencing was performed on PBMCs or T cells enriched from blood (not recorded which). The CDR3 region has the DNA TGTGCCAGCAGCCCGCAGGGTGAGACCGGGGAGCTGTTTTTT. Its translation: CASSPQGETGELFF.